Below, 7 T cell receptor beta chains from the same sample are listed, as sequenced in a study of beta chain features in type 1 diabetes. Whole-study findings and limits: When Type 1 diabetes patients were examined, their TCRB CDR3s proved moderately but significantly shorter in all four CD4+ subsets.

Every isolated RNA sample was fully reverse transcribed, so sequencing captured expressed TCRB transcripts. This table comes from immunoSEQ multiplex PCR, and its TCRdb copy is limited to in-frame clones, with some not included. The sample includes 25,000 to 30,000 clones, almost 50% of them seen just once. These TCRs' antigens remain unknown. Sample: stem cell memory CD4+ T cells from blood. These receptors all come from a man aged 25-40 years with type 1 diabetes.

This clone was picked up a small number of times. This chain connects TRBV29-1 to TRBJ1-5, with 7 bases aligning to TRBD1. The CDR3 consists of 14 residues. Germline CDR1 reads SQVTM; CDR2 reads ANQGSEA. Germline trimming cut 4 bases from V and 8 bases from J; bases unmatched to any gene: 11. CDR3 in amino acids: CSVALGTARKPQHF. CDR3 nucleotide sequence: TGCAGCGTTGCCCTCGGGACAGCCAGAAAGCCCCAGCATTTT. Complete variable domain (other parts from reference TRBV29-1 and TRBJ1-5): SAVISQKPSRDICQRGTSLTIQCQVDSQVTMMFWYRQQPGQSLTLIATANQGSEATYESGFVIDKFPISRPNLTFSTLTVSNMSPEDSSIYLCSVALGTARKPQHFGDGTRLSIL.

The chain combines TRBV7-9 with TRBJ1-1, with 10 bases aligning to TRBD1. This CDR3 comprises 19 residues. V dropped 5 bases and J dropped 2; count of bases not matched to a gene: 17. The germline gives CDR1 SEHNR, CDR2 FQNEAQ (reference sequence). CDR3 protein: CASSQLKGTGVMRNTEAFF. The CDR3 DNA reads as TGTGCCAGCAGCCAACTCAAAGGGACAGGGGTTATGAGAAACACTGAAGCTTTCTTT.

A few counts support this clone. V is TRBV14 and J is TRBJ1-1, with TRBD1 identical over 7 bases. The CDR3 has 13 residues. Germline V gene lookup returns CDR1 SGHDN and CDR2 FVKESK. With 6 bases clipped from V and 3 bases from J, the junction kept 4 bases outside the gene matches. This CDR3 is CASSRQGDTEAFF. The CDR3 coding sequence is TGTGCCAGCAGTCGACAGGGAGACACTGAAGCTTTCTTT.

DNA of the CDR3: TGTGCCAGCACTCCTGGGGGAGGGGATCTCGAGCAGTACTTC. Translated, it gives CASTPGGGDLEQYF. This chain joins TRBV6-5 and TRBJ2-7; 7 bases align to TRBD2. This CDR3 has 14 residues. V lost 7 bases, J lost 6 bases, and 12 bases stayed unmatched. Germline V gene data show CDR1 as MNHEY and CDR2 as SVGAGI.

The rearrangement links TRBV5-4 to TRBJ2-5; TRBD2 agrees at 8 bases. The junction had 9 bases not matched to a gene; V was cut back by 4 bases and J by 1 base. This CDR3 is built from 16 residues. CDR1 is SGHNT, CDR2 YYREEE, per germline (reference sequence). CDR3 sequence reads: CASSLMMTSAQETQYF. The CDR3 DNA follows: TGTGCCAGCAGCCTAATGATGACTAGCGCCCAAGAGACCCAGTACTTC.

This rearrangement joins TRBV5-1 to TRBJ2-7; D call uncertain. Germline CDR1 and CDR2: SGHRS and YFSETQ. The CDR3 sequence is 15 residues long. V lost 0 bases to trimming and J lost 3 bases, with 13 bases between them. The DNA of the CDR3 is TGCGCCAGCAGCTTGGGTACCAGCGATGTCTACGAGCAGTACTTC. This encodes CASSLGTSDVYEQYF.

The chain is built from TRBV28 and TRBJ1-1; perhaps TRBD1 as D (5 bases). V shed 7 bases and J shed 1 base, with 10 bases lying between them. From germline, CDR1 is MDHEN and CDR2 SYDVKM. The CDR3 is 13 amino acids. CDR3 nucleotide sequence: TGTGCCAGCACCCCAGGACAGAACACTGAAGCTTTCTTT. This gives the protein CASTPGQNTEAFF. Filled out from reference TRBV28 and TRBJ1-1, the complete variable domain reads DVKVTQSSRYLVKRTGEKVFLECVQDMDHENMFWYRQDPGLGLRLIYFSYDVKMKEKGDIPEGYSVSREKKERFSLILESASTNQTSMYLCASTPGQNTEAFFGQGTRLTVV.